These 20 T cell receptor beta chains came from one sample sequenced in a study of stem cell transplantation in POMP-related autoinflammatory disease. Assay used: immunoSEQ multiplex PCR; TCRdb lists only in-frame clones, some missing. The table lists some 31,000 clones, about 90% of them singletons. The material sequenced was CD4+ T cells from PBMCs, taken before stem cell transplantation. Receptors were obtained from a human donor with POMP-related autoinflammation and immune dysregulation (PRAID).

The CDR3 loop is CASSHPRGGANTGELFF. For the CDR3, the DNA is TGTGCCAGCAGCCACCCCAGGGGGGGCGCGAACACCGGGGAGCTGTTTTTT. The chain couples TRBV4-2 to TRBJ2-2; perhaps D is TRBD1 or TRBD2 (7 bases each). The germline V gene encodes CDR1 LGHNA and CDR2 YNFKEQ. The CDR3 has 17 amino acids. V lost 3 bases and J lost 0, with 14 bases in between.

The sample holds one count of this clone. The rearrangement uses TRBV6-5 and TRBJ2-7; D possibly uses TRBD1 or TRBD2 (5 bases each). CDR3 length: 14 amino acids. With 7 bases removed from V and 2 bases from J, the gap between germline ends came to 15 bases. Germline CDR1 is MNHEY and CDR2 is SVGAGI. The CDR3 DNA is TGTGCCAGCAAAAGGGCAGGGAGAACCTACGAGCAGTACTTC. This translates into CASKRAGRTYEQYF.

V usage is TRBV9 and J usage is TRBJ2-5, with 9 bases fitting TRBD1. V lost 0 bases to trimming and J lost 4 bases; unmatched junction nucleotides: 4. CDR1 is SGDLS and CDR2 is YYNGEE in the germline V gene. The CDR3 runs to 15 residues. CDR3 residues: CASSVGGTGLETQYF. The DNA of the CDR3 is TGTGCCAGCAGCGTAGGTGGGACAGGGCTAGAGACCCAGTACTTC.

The rearrangement uses TRBV5-6 and TRBJ2-3, with D unclear. V gave up 6 bases and J gave up 2 bases, with 16 bases separating them. CDR3 size: 15 residues. Germline values: CDR1 SGHDT, CDR2 YYEEEE. The chain's CDR3 is CASKRFGISTDTQYF. The CDR3 DNA is TGTGCCAGCAAGAGGTTCGGAATCTCCACAGATACGCAGTATTTT.

The chain combines TRBV5-4 with TRBJ2-1; no firm D call. The CDR3 runs to 17 residues. Germline V lookup: CDR1 SGHNT, CDR2 YYREEE (reference sequence). The V gene lost 4 bases and the J gene lost 0 bases, with 17 bases spanning the gap. CDR3 nucleotide sequence: TGTGCCAGCAGCCCTCGAGGAGACCGCAGCTCCTACAATGAGCAGTTCTTC. Its protein is CASSPRGDRSSYNEQFF.

J is TRBJ2-3 and V is TRBV9; D unresolved. Germline V gives CDR1 SGDLS, CDR2 YYNGEE. Deletions cut 3 bases from V and 4 bases from J, with 12 bases between. The CDR3 extends over 14 amino acids. This CDR3 reads CASSEESSADTQYF. The CDR3 DNA is TGTGCCAGCAGCGAAGAGAGTTCCGCAGATACGCAGTATTTT.

This clone showed up just once. The chain employs TRBV7-9 and TRBJ2-3; 12 bases fit TRBD2. V trimming: 6 bases; J trimming: 6 bases; junction bases outside the gene matches: 7. Germline V CDR1 and CDR2: SEHNR, FQNEAQ (reference sequence). The CDR3 is made up of 15 amino acids. CDR3 DNA sequence: TGTGCCAGCAGTCCGACTAGCGGGGGATCTGATACGCAGTATTTT. It encodes CASSPTSGGSDTQYF.

In its sample, this clone was seen once. The rearrangement links TRBV28 to TRBJ1-2; 10 bases are shared with TRBD1. The CDR3 is made up of 13 amino acids. The V gene end was trimmed by 7 bases and the J gene end by 8 bases; junction bases not matched to a gene: 7. Germline assignment: CDR1 MDHEN and CDR2 SYDVKM. The CDR3 sequence: CASMWDRGKGYTF. The CDR3 region has the DNA TGTGCCAGCATGTGGGACAGGGGAAAGGGCTACACCTTC.

This chain connects TRBV5-1 to TRBJ2-3, with 13 bases aligning to TRBD2. Losses at the gene ends were 5 bases for V and 7 bases for J; bases not matched to a gene: 1. CDR3 length: 13 residues. CDR1 is SGHRS, CDR2 YFSETQ, per germline. The chain's CDR3 is CASRTSGGNTQYF. CDR3 DNA: TGCGCCAGCAGGACTAGCGGGGGGAATACGCAGTATTTT.

A word on this clone: Relative to the germline gene, one junction end is altered; a read error may explain this. The gene calls are TRBV7-3 and TRBJ2-1, with 8 bases lining up with TRBD2. CDR1 is SGHTA and CDR2 is FQGTGA in the germline V gene. This CDR3 has 13 residues. CDR3 DNA sequence: TGTGCCAGCAGCTTAGGTCGGGATAGCGGGGTTCTCTTC. It specifies CASSLGRDSGVLF.

J is TRBJ2-7 and V is TRBV9; 13 bases map to TRBD2. The length of the CDR3 is 17 residues. V trimming: 3 bases; J trimming: 2 bases; junction bases outside the gene matches: 8. The V gene's germline CDR1 is SGDLS and CDR2 YYNGEE. The CDR3 sequence is CASSAGTSGKGAYEQYF. The DNA for the CDR3 is TGTGCCAGCAGCGCCGGGACTAGCGGGAAAGGGGCCTACGAGCAGTACTTC.

In this sample, this clone turned up once. The V and J genes are TRBV7-9 and TRBJ2-3; the match to TRBD2 covers 8 bases. Trimming cost V 4 bases and J 0 bases; bases outside gene matches: 3. Germline CDR1 is SEHNR and CDR2 is FQNEAQ (reference sequence). There are 15 residues in the CDR3. CDR3 in DNA: TGTGCCAGCAGCTCCTTAGCGGGGAGCACAGATACGCAGTATTTT. This codes for CASSSLAGSTDTQYF.

The chain carries TRBV9 and TRBJ2-3; no firm D call. There are 13 residues in the CDR3. V shed 0 bases and J shed 4 bases, with 6 bases lying between them. The germline V gene encodes CDR1 SGDLS and CDR2 YYNGEE. CDR3 DNA sequence: TGTGCCAGCAGCGTAGAAGGAGCAGATACGCAGTATTTT. Its translation: CASSVEGADTQYF.

This clone has a single count. V usage is TRBV5-1 and J usage is TRBJ2-5, with TRBD2 identical over 9 bases. The V and J ends lost 4 bases and 1 base, in that order; junction bases with no gene match: 2. Germline CDR1 reads SGHRS; CDR2 reads YFSETQ. The CDR3 length is 14 residues. The DNA of the CDR3 is TGCGCCAGCAGCCCTAGCGGGACCCAAGAGACCCAGTACTTC. It codes for CASSPSGTQETQYF.

This clone was seen a handful of times. The chain couples TRBV29-1 to TRBJ1-5; TRBD1 aligns across 8 bases. CDR3 size: 12 residues. Germline V CDR1 and CDR2: SQVTM, ANQGSEA. V lost 4 bases to trimming and J lost 4 bases; unmatched junction nucleotides: 0. The CDR3 here is CSVGTGNQPQHF. The CDR3 bases are TGCAGCGTTGGGACAGGGAATCAGCCCCAGCATTTT.

The J gene is TRBJ2-3, the V gene TRBV6-6; a possible D gene is TRBD2 (5 bases). Germline V lookup: CDR1 MNHNY, CDR2 SVGAGI (reference sequence). V gave up 0 bases and J gave up 9 bases, with 16 bases separating them. The CDR3 runs 15 residues. CDR3 sequence (DNA): TGTGCCAGCAGTTACTCTCCTAGCATCCTAAGAACGCAGTATTTT. Translating gives CASSYSPSILRTQYF.

V and J are TRBV7-9 and TRBJ1-3; no clear D gene. Trimming removed 4 bases from V and 0 bases from J, with 7 bases in between. CDR3 length: 14 amino acids. In germline, CDR1 is SEHNR, CDR2 FQNEAQ (reference sequence). CDR3 in amino acids: CASSYVNSGNTIYF. As DNA, the CDR3 is TGTGCCAGCAGCTACGTTAACTCTGGAAACACCATATATTTT.

The V and J genes are TRBV4-1 and TRBJ2-5; 9 positions agree with TRBD2. V dropped 0 bases and J dropped 5; count of bases not matched to a gene: 4. Germline V lookup: CDR1 MGHRA, CDR2 YSYEKL. The CDR3 consists of 15 residues. The CDR3 DNA follows: TGCGCCAGCAGCCAAGAGGTAGCGGGAGTGGAGACCCAGTACTTC. It specifies CASSQEVAGVETQYF.

This sequence joins TRBV5-1 and TRBJ2-3, with 9 bases matching TRBD2. V lost 6 bases, J lost 6 bases, and 11 bases stayed unmatched. Germline CDR1 reads SGHRS; CDR2 reads YFSETQ. This CDR3 comprises 15 residues. The CDR3 DNA reads as TGCGCCAGCACCACCCCTCTAGCGGGGTCCGATACGCAGTATTTT. It translates to CASTTPLAGSDTQYF.

The J gene is TRBJ2-3, the V gene TRBV6-1; D perhaps matches TRBD1 (6 bases). The germline gives CDR1 MNHNS, CDR2 SASEGT. This CDR3 spans 15 amino acids. Trimming cost V 6 bases and J 3 bases, with 16 bases left between them. The CDR3 protein is CASRIGTWKTDTQYF. DNA for the CDR3: TGTGCCAGCAGAATCGGGACATGGAAAACAGATACGCAGTATTTT.